The sequence of this T cell receptor (beta chain) was determined in a study of blood T cell repertoires in COVID-19. Study summary: Sites in the United States, Italy and Spain provided acute and convalescent COVID-19 samples.

In the study's own analysis: Reference gene primer amplification gave nucleated cell count estimates. Sequencing used immunoSEQ multiplex PCR; TCRdb keeps in-frame clones, though not all of them. V, J and clone size derive from that table, while D and trimming were established from the DNA sequence. The sample yields about 53,000 clones, 80% to 90% seen once. The V gene's germline CDR1 is KGHSH and CDR2 LQKENI. Losses at the gene ends were 4 bases for V and 6 bases for J; bases not matched to a gene: 6. This CDR3 has 15 residues. V is TRBV18 and J is TRBJ2-1, with 10 nucleotides matching TRBD2. Sample: peripheral blood. This receptor was taken from an elderly man with acute or convalescent COVID-19. The CDR3 sequence: CASSLASGGVNEQFF. The DNA of the CDR3 is TGTGCCAGCTCACTTGCCAGCGGGGGGGTCAATGAGCAGTTCTTC.